The present T cell receptor (beta chain) was sequenced within a study of CD8 T cells in Susac syndrome. The V end was cut by 4 bases, the J end by 5 bases, with 19 bases between. Germline-derived CDR1 and CDR2 are SGHRS and YFSETQ. The CDR3 runs to 15 residues. RNA amounts of about 0.5 to 1 ug underwent reverse transcription with random hexamers. TCRdb re-called the immunoSEQ multiplex PCR reads with MiXCR, one entry per CDR3 protein. The table includes about 250,000 distinct CDR3 sequences, roughly 93% detected once. The chain links TRBV5-1 to TRBJ2-7; perhaps TRBD1 as D (7 bases). Source material: CD4+ T cells from PBMCs. The sequence derives from a human donor with multiple sclerosis. CDR3 sequence reads: CASSPTRQGGDEQYF. CDR3 nucleotides: TGCGCCAGCAGCCCTACCAGGCAGGGGGGCGACGAGCAGTACTTC.